This passage covers 32 T cell receptor beta chains from one sample sequenced in a study of T-cell reconstitution after alpha-beta-depleted transplantation in children. TCRbeta library preparation incorporated unique molecular identifiers. One entry per CDR3 protein results from TCRdb running MiXCR on the PCR reads. The sample shows 540,000 or so distinct CDR3 sequences, roughly 23% of them seen only once. This specimen was PBMCs, mostly from graft donor cells, taken 360 days after TCRalphabeta/CD19-depleted stem cell transplant. The source of these receptors is a boy younger than two who had a stem cell transplant for acute myeloid leukemia, so the T cells may come from the graft donor.

This clonotype was seen a handful of times. The chain uses TRBV9 and TRBJ2-1, with 9 positions matching TRBD1. Germline values: CDR1 SGDLS, CDR2 YYNGEE. The CDR3 contains 14 residues. J gave up 7 bases and V 6 bases, and 8 bases lay outside the gene matches. The DNA for the CDR3 is TGTGCCAGCAAGAGGGGACAGGGTTTTAATGAGCAGTTCTTC. Encoded protein: CASKRGQGFNEQFF.

The chain links TRBV11-2 to TRBJ1-1; no clear D gene. Germline values: CDR1 SGHAT, CDR2 FQNNGV. The CDR3 is made up of 13 amino acids. V lost 5 bases and J lost 4, with 11 bases in between. Written as DNA, the CDR3 is TGTGCCAGCAGCCCGAGAGTAGGCACTGAAGCTTTCTTT. It yields the protein CASSPRVGTEAFF.

The chain links TRBV24-1 to TRBJ2-2, with unresolved D. Trimming left V 4 bases short and J 5 bases short, with 13 bases between. Germline CDR1 is KGHDR and CDR2 is SFDVKD. The length of the CDR3 is 15 residues. CDR3 in DNA: TGTGCCACCAGTGACCTGGGATCTGGGACCGGGGAGCTGTTTTTT. Encoded protein: CATSDLGSGTGELFF.

The chain couples TRBV7-9 to TRBJ1-6; D not resolved. The CDR3 runs 15 residues. V was trimmed by 2 bases and J by 5 bases, leaving 10 bases between them. Germline V CDR1 and CDR2: SEHNR, FQNEAQ (reference sequence). The CDR3 spells CASSLMGNDNSPLHF. CDR3 nucleotide sequence: TGTGCCAGCAGCTTAATGGGGAACGATAATTCACCCCTCCACTTT. Based on the CDR3 plus reference TRBV7-9 and TRBJ1-6, the full variable domain is DTGVSQNPRHKITKRGQNVTFRCDPISEHNRLYWYRQTLGQGPEFLTYFQNEAQLEKSRLLSDRFSAERPKGSFSTLEIQRTEQGDSAMYLCASSLMGNDNSPLHFGNGTRLTVT.

This clonotype was detected a few times. The chain is built from TRBV12-3 or TRBV12-4 and TRBJ1-2; D unresolved. The CDR3 is 13 amino acids. The V and J ends lost 2 bases and 8 bases respectively, with 12 bases between them. CDR3 bases: TGTGCCAGCAGTTTAAGAGGGAGTGACGGCTACACCTTC. Its protein is CASSLRGSDGYTF.

J is TRBJ2-7 and V is TRBV10-2, with D perhaps matching TRBD2 (5 bases). This CDR3 has 15 residues. V was trimmed by 1 base and J by 3 bases, leaving 13 bases between them. Germline V lookup: CDR1 WSHSY, CDR2 SAAADI. The chain's CDR3 is CASSEWERAGYEQYV. CDR3 DNA sequence: TGCGCCAGCAGTGAGTGGGAAAGGGCGGGCTACGAGCAGTACGTC.

This clonotype has more than one count but fewer than ten. It may be a read error: a sequence one base away is much more abundant. The chain employs TRBV12-3 or TRBV12-4 and TRBJ2-1; D is possibly TRBD2 (6 bases). Deletions cut 2 bases from V and 5 bases from J, with 7 bases between. The CDR3 loop spans 13 amino acids. The CDR3 loop is CASSLWGDNEQFF. The DNA of the CDR3 is TGTGCCAGCAGTTTATGGGGGGACAATGAGCAGTTCTTC.

The chain has TRBV6-6 and TRBJ1-1, with D perhaps TRBD1 (6 bases). CDR1 and CDR2 from the germline V gene are MNHNY and SVGAGI (reference sequence). Trimming left V 7 bases short and J 5 bases short, with 14 bases between. CDR3 size: 13 residues. The CDR3 spells CASNPGALTEAFF. The CDR3 DNA reads as TGTGCCAGCAACCCAGGGGCACTGACTGAAGCTTTCTTT.

The sample holds many counts of this clonotype. CDR3 DNA sequence: TGTGCCAGCAGCATGGGGACGGGCCTCGAGCAGTACGTC. Translated: CASSMGTGLEQYV. The chain couples TRBV11-2 to TRBJ2-7; the D call may be TRBD1 or TRBD2 (5 bases each). The V gene lost 5 bases and the J gene lost 6 bases, with 14 bases spanning the gap. The CDR3 is 13 amino acids. CDR1 is SGHAT and CDR2 is FQNNGV in the germline V gene.

This clonotype was seen many times. The chain recombines TRBV20-1 with TRBJ1-1; no firm D call. Trimming took 4 bases from V and 3 from J, leaving 21 bases between them. CDR1 is DFQATT and CDR2 is SNEGSKA in the germline V gene (reference sequence). The CDR3 is made up of 16 amino acids. CDR3 bases: TGCAGTGCTATAAGGCCGATGGGATGGGTCGACACTGAAGCTTTCTTT. This gives the protein CSAIRPMGWVDTEAFF.

This clonotype showed up many times. This chain links TRBV24-1 with TRBJ2-1; 8 positions agree with TRBD1. In germline, CDR1 is KGHDR, CDR2 SFDVKD. Losses at the gene ends were 0 bases for V and 0 bases for J; bases not matched to a gene: 0. The CDR3 has 16 amino acids. The CDR3: CATSDLGQGSYNEQFF. CDR3 coding DNA: TGTGCCACCAGTGATTTGGGACAGGGCTCCTACAATGAGCAGTTCTTC.

The chain carries TRBV7-2 and TRBJ2-1, with 7 positions matching TRBD2. Germline V gives CDR1 SGHTA, CDR2 FQGNSA. The CDR3 sequence is 17 residues long. V was clipped by 1 base and J by 4 bases; unmatched bases: 10. The CDR3 nucleotides are TGTGCCAGCAGCTTAGTCCCTGGGGAGGGCCCTTACAATGAGCAGTTCTTC. It encodes CASSLVPGEGPYNEQFF.

J is TRBJ2-5 and V is TRBV6-1; 8 bases are shared with TRBD1. J lost 5 bases, V lost 6 bases, and 8 bases had no gene match. This CDR3 has 14 amino acids. The germline gives CDR1 MNHNS, CDR2 SASEGT. The CDR3 DNA is TGTGCCAGCAGCCAGGGACAGGCCTACGAGACCCAGTACTTC. This sequence encodes CASSQGQAYETQYF.

The chain uses TRBV28 and TRBJ1-1, with a weak D call TRBD1 (6 bases). This CDR3 is built from 17 residues. Per germline, CDR1 MDHEN and CDR2 SYDVKM. Trimming left V 6 bases short and J 1 base short, with 21 bases between. The CDR3 nucleotides are TGTGCCAGCAGGCCCCCGGGGGCCGACAGAAGGAACACTGAAGCTTTCTTT. Protein product: CASRPPGADRRNTEAFF.

This clonotype has just one count. The V gene is TRBV6-5, the J gene TRBJ1-3; D is undetermined. With 0 bases removed from V and 0 bases from J, the gap between germline ends came to 6 bases. The CDR3 is 15 amino acids. Germline V gene sequence: CDR1 MNHEY, CDR2 SVGAGI. The CDR3 reads CASSYSMSSGNTIYF. For the CDR3, the DNA is TGTGCCAGCAGTTACTCGATGAGCTCTGGAAACACCATATATTTT.

The chain joins TRBV20-1 to TRBJ2-4; D is unresolved. The ends were cut back, 3 bases at V and 0 bases at J, with 15 bases in the middle. CDR1 DFQATT and CDR2 SNEGSKA come from the germline V gene (reference sequence). This CDR3 region has 16 residues. CDR3 sequence: CSASPKEILAKNIQYF. Here the CDR3 DNA reads TGCAGTGCTAGCCCTAAAGAAATTCTAGCCAAAAACATTCAGTACTTC.

Only a few counts were recorded for this clonotype. The V gene is TRBV15, the J gene TRBJ2-1, with D unresolved. Per germline, CDR1 LNHNV and CDR2 YYDKDF (reference sequence). The CDR3 loop spans 14 amino acids. V was clipped by 3 bases and J by 10 bases, with 16 bases between them. CDR3 coding DNA: TGTGCCACCAGCAGCCAGGCCCTGTCAGGCGAGCAGTTCTTC. This gives the protein CATSSQALSGEQFF.

The table lists this clonotype with many counts. The chain couples TRBV5-1 to TRBJ2-5; no clear D gene. Germline V gene lookup returns CDR1 SGHRS and CDR2 YFSETQ. V was cut by 4 bases and J by 2 bases, with 9 bases left in between. The CDR3 is made up of 13 amino acids. The CDR3 DNA is TGCGCCAGCAGCCTCGCGAAGCAAGAGACCCAGTACTTC. Translating gives CASSLAKQETQYF. Variable domain in full (rest from reference TRBV5-1 and TRBJ2-5): KAGVTQTPRYLIKTRGQQVTLSCSPISGHRSVSWYQQTPGQGLQFLFEYFSETQRNKGNFPGRFSGRQFSNSRSEMNVSTLELGDSALYLCASSLAKQETQYFGPGTRLLVL.

The chain is built from TRBV5-1 and TRBJ2-2; 9 nucleotides line up with TRBD1. V lost 8 bases to trimming and J lost 5 bases; unmatched junction nucleotides: 4. Germline-derived CDR1 and CDR2 are SGHRS and YFSETQ. CDR3 length equals 13 residues. CDR3 in amino acids: CASGTGRTGELFF. CDR3 nucleotide sequence: TGCGCCAGTGGGACAGGGAGGACCGGGGAGCTGTTTTTT.

The chain joins TRBV6-1 to TRBJ2-3; D unresolved. CDR1 MNHNS and CDR2 SASEGT come from the germline V gene. The V gene lost 6 bases and the J gene lost 6 bases, with 13 bases spanning the gap. The CDR3 sequence is 13 residues long. The chain's CDR3 is CASSNDFGDTQYF. CDR3 in DNA: TGTGCCAGCAGCAACGACTTTGGGGATACGCAGTATTTT.

This clonotype has at least ten counts. The rearrangement links TRBV20-1 to TRBJ2-1; TRBD1 matches at 9 bases. The V gene's germline CDR1 is DFQATT and CDR2 SNEGSKA (reference sequence). The CDR3 extends over 13 amino acids. In DNA form, the CDR3 reads TGCACCCCGGGACAGGGCAACTACAATGAGCAGTTCTTC. Its translation: CTPGQGNYNEQFF.

This clonotype was seen a few times. The chain joins TRBV28 to TRBJ2-1; D unclear. This CDR3 has 11 residues. Germline assignment: CDR1 MDHEN and CDR2 SYDVKM. Trimming pared 8 bases from V and 9 bases from J, leaving 11 bases between. This CDR3 is CASASPSEQFF. The CDR3 coding sequence is TGTGCCAGCGCCTCCCCCTCTGAGCAGTTCTTC.

This clonotype was picked up many times. The chain has TRBV12-3 or TRBV12-4 and TRBJ2-3; D unresolved. The CDR3 spans 17 residues. The ends were cut back, 3 bases at V and 0 bases at J, with 16 bases in the middle. DNA of the CDR3: TGTGCCAGCAGTTTCGGCGAAGGACCGACAAGCACAGATACGCAGTATTTT. It encodes CASSFGEGPTSTDTQYF.

This clonotype was counted at least ten times. The chain couples TRBV12-3 or TRBV12-4 to TRBJ1-5; D remains unclear. Trimming took off 8 bases at V and 6 bases at J, with 17 bases between the two ends. The CDR3 is 14 amino acids. The DNA for the CDR3 is TGTGCCAGCGGCCCCCCAGGCGGAAGTCAGCCCCAGCATTTT. It codes for CASGPPGGSQPQHF.

The chain recombines TRBV9 with TRBJ1-1, with a weak D call TRBD1 (6 bases). The germline V and J ends were trimmed by 0 bases and 4 bases, with 13 bases remaining between them. In germline, CDR1 is SGDLS, CDR2 YYNGEE. The CDR3 runs to 15 residues. For the CDR3, the DNA is TGTGCCAGCAGCGTAGATTGGGGGCGCAGCACTGAAGCTTTCTTT. It encodes CASSVDWGRSTEAFF.

The chain has TRBV7-8 and TRBJ2-7; perhaps TRBD1 as D (5 bases). V was cut by 1 base and J by 3 bases, with 7 bases left in between. CDR3 length: 13 residues. CDR1 is SGHVS, CDR2 FQNEAQ, per germline. CDR3 sequence reads: CASSLDQGYEQYF. The DNA of the CDR3 is TGTGCCAGCAGCTTAGATCAGGGCTACGAGCAGTACTTC.

This clonotype has at least ten counts. For the CDR3, the DNA is TGCAGAGCCTCAGGAGGGTCCTCCTACAATGAGCAGTTCTTC. This sequence encodes CRASGGSSYNEQFF. The J gene is TRBJ2-1, the V gene TRBV20-1, with a tentative D call TRBD2 (6 bases). This CDR3 is built from 14 residues. The germline V gene encodes CDR1 DFQATT and CDR2 SNEGSKA (reference sequence).

This clonotype was recorded many times. The chain couples TRBV9 to TRBJ2-7, with 7 bases fitting TRBD1. Unmatched junction bases numbered 8, after V lost 0 bases and J lost 2 bases. Germline values: CDR1 SGDLS, CDR2 YYNGEE. There are 16 residues in the CDR3. In DNA, the CDR3 is TGTGCCAGCAGCGTAGGCCGGGACAGTGTAACCTACGAGCAGTACTTC. Translation: CASSVGRDSVTYEQYF.

This clonotype was seen more than once but under ten times. The chain combines TRBV12-3 or TRBV12-4 with TRBJ1-5; D gene uncertain. The CDR3 runs 13 residues. Trimming removed 5 bases at V and 5 bases at J, with 10 bases between. The CDR3: CASSGDRDQPQHF. CDR3 sequence (DNA): TGTGCCAGCAGTGGAGATCGGGATCAGCCCCAGCATTTT.

Regarding this clonotype: A much bigger clone sits one base away, suggesting this may be a read error. The chain carries TRBV12-3 or TRBV12-4 and TRBJ2-7; possibly TRBD1 for D (6 bases). The CDR3 length is 12 residues. The CDR3 DNA is TGTGCCAGCAGTAAGGACAGTTACGAGCACTACGTC. As protein: CASSKDSYEHYV.

This clonotype has ten or more counts. V gene TRBV15 combines with J gene TRBJ2-3; TRBD2 agrees at 12 bases. After removal of 0 bases from V and 0 bases from J, the junction contained 4 bases not matched to a gene. Germline CDR1 is LNHNV and CDR2 is YYDKDF (reference sequence). The CDR3 is 18 amino acids. The CDR3 nucleotides are TGTGCCACCAGCAGAGACCCCGGGACTAGCGGGAGCACAGATACGCAGTATTTT. As protein: CATSRDPGTSGSTDTQYF.

In its sample, this clonotype was seen a few times. The V call is TRBV12-3 or TRBV12-4, the J call TRBJ2-7; TRBD1 might be the D (6 bases). The germline V and J ends were trimmed by 6 bases and 1 base, with 19 bases remaining between them. The CDR3 runs to 16 residues. The DNA for the CDR3 is TGTGCCAGCAGCCCACCAACCGAACAGGGATCCTACGAGCAGTACTTC. Protein product: CASSPPTEQGSYEQYF.